Described below is a single T cell receptor beta chain sequence and its context. Sequencing was performed with immunoSEQ multiplex PCR; in TCRdb, only in-frame clones are kept and a portion is missing. The sample lists tens of thousands of clones, 82% occurring once. The CDR3 runs 13 residues. The ends lost 7 bases at V and 5 bases at J; junction bases unmatched: 10. Germline CDR1 and CDR2: SQVTM and ANQGSEA. This entry belongs to a study of neoadjuvant nivolumab and ipilimumab in lung cancer. The specimen was peripheral blood, collected before neoadjuvant nivolumab, alone or with ipilimumab. The V call is TRBV29-1, the J call TRBJ1-2, with TRBD1 matching over 7 bases. This TCR came from an adult with non-small cell lung cancer. The CDR3 nucleotides are TGCAGCGGCCTGACAGGGCCTGGTTATGGCTACACCTTC. The encoded protein is CSGLTGPGYGYTF.